Below, 13 T cell receptor beta chains from the same sample are listed, as sequenced in a study of OX40 agonist ivuxolimab in advanced cancers. Libraries were prepared by immunoSEQ multiplex PCR; TCRdb keeps only in-frame clonotypes and omits some of them. Counted here are 20,000 to 30,000 clones, around 90% occurring once; the ten biggest clones make up approximately 10%. The sample consisted of CD4+ or CD8+ T cells sorted from blood, taken in a trial of the OX40 agonist ivuxolimab. Receptors were obtained from an adult with an advanced solid tumor such as melanoma, head and neck, liver or kidney cancer.

The count of this clone is one. V usage is TRBV2 and J usage is TRBJ2-7; 10 nucleotides align to TRBD1. There are 16 residues in the CDR3. V was pared by 2 bases and J by 5 bases, with 9 bases of the junction left unmatched. Germline V gene lookup returns CDR1 SNHLY and CDR2 FYNNEI. CDR3 sequence: CASSELSGTGVHEQYF. CDR3 DNA: TGTGCCAGCAGTGAACTGTCCGGGACAGGGGTCCACGAGCAGTACTTC.

The CDR3 coding sequence is TGTGCCAGCAGCTCGGACAGGGGGACATACGAGCAGTACTTC. Amino acid sequence: CASSSDRGTYEQYF. The V and J genes are TRBV11-2 and TRBJ2-7, with 10 nucleotides matching TRBD1. V was pared by 4 bases and J by 4 bases, with 4 bases of the junction left unmatched. Germline lookup yields CDR1 SGHAT and CDR2 FQNNGV. The CDR3 is made up of 14 amino acids.

The chain links TRBV4-3 to TRBJ2-3; no reliable D call. CDR3 size: 13 residues. Per germline, CDR1 LGHNA and CDR2 YSLEER. Trimming cost V 0 bases and J 8 bases, with 9 bases left between them. The CDR3 bases are TGCGCCAGCAGCCAAGACAGAAATCCTACGCAGTATTTT. Amino acid sequence: CASSQDRNPTQYF.

The CDR3 sequence: CASSYPAGTGRNEQFF. CDR3 nucleotide sequence: TGTGCCAGCAGTTATCCGGCCGGGACAGGGAGAAATGAGCAGTTCTTC. The chain joins TRBV28 to TRBJ2-1; 9 bases map to TRBD1. The CDR3 length is 16 residues. Germline V gives CDR1 MDHEN, CDR2 SYDVKM. V gave up 4 bases and J gave up 7 bases; unmatched junction bases: 11.

This chain links TRBV7-2 with TRBJ2-1; 8 bases map to TRBD2. This CDR3 contains 16 residues. Unmatched junction bases numbered 9, after V lost 1 base and J lost 7 bases. The germline gives CDR1 SGHTA, CDR2 FQGNSA. CDR3 sequence: CASSLGGSGVKNEQFF. CDR3 bases: TGTGCCAGCAGCTTAGGTGGTAGCGGGGTCAAGAATGAGCAGTTCTTC.

This chain connects TRBV6-5 to TRBJ2-7; D perhaps matches TRBD2 (6 bases). The germline V gene encodes CDR1 MNHEY and CDR2 SVGAGI. V gave up 7 bases and J gave up 1 base, with 14 bases separating them. The CDR3 has 14 amino acids. The CDR3 reads CASTRDFASYEQYF. CDR3 sequence (DNA): TGTGCCAGCACCCGGGACTTCGCATCCTACGAGCAGTACTTC.

The CDR3 sequence is CSVEGAYEQYF. The CDR3 region has the DNA TGCAGCGTTGAAGGAGCCTACGAGCAGTACTTC. V and J are TRBV29-1 and TRBJ2-7; D is ambiguous. V was trimmed by 1 base and J by 2 bases, leaving 3 bases between them. This CDR3 spans 11 amino acids. Germline loops: CDR1 SQVTM, CDR2 ANQGSEA.

The chain has TRBV5-8 and TRBJ1-3, with 10 bases lining up with TRBD1. Per the germline V gene, CDR1 is SGHTS and CDR2 is YDEGEE. This CDR3 is 16 amino acids long. V lost 5 bases and J lost 1; bases outside the gene matches: 6. The CDR3 nucleotides are TGTGCCAGCAGGGGACAGGGGTTGAGGTCTGGAAACACCATATATTTT. This translates into CASRGQGLRSGNTIYF.

The V call is TRBV18, the J call TRBJ2-1; 10 bases map to TRBD2. CDR1 is KGHSH and CDR2 is LQKENI in the germline V gene. The CDR3 length is 16 residues. With 2 bases clipped from V and 5 bases from J, the junction kept 6 bases outside the gene matches. Here the CDR3 DNA reads TGTGCCAGCTCACCATTTAGCGGGAGGACAAACAATGAGCAGTTCTTC. It translates to CASSPFSGRTNNEQFF.

This clone was seen just once. The chain couples TRBV18 to TRBJ1-3, with TRBD1 as a possible D gene (5 bases). This CDR3 has 14 amino acids. The V end was cut by 2 bases, the J end by 4 bases, with 9 bases between. Germline CDR1 is KGHSH and CDR2 is LQKENI. The DNA of the CDR3 is TGTGCCAGCTCACCAGTAGACAGCGGAAACACCATATATTTT. Translated: CASSPVDSGNTIYF.

The gene calls are TRBV7-9 and TRBJ2-3, with D maybe TRBD2 (6 bases). The germline gives CDR1 SEHNR, CDR2 FQNEAQ (reference sequence). Trimming left V 8 bases short and J 1 base short, with 10 bases between. This CDR3 region has 13 residues. The CDR3 nucleotides are TGTGCCAGCTTGGGGGGAGGCACAGATACGCAGTATTTT. This encodes CASLGGGTDTQYF.

V and J are TRBV29-1 and TRBJ1-2; D not certain. Between the trimmed V and J ends, which lost 3 bases and 4 bases, there was a span of 6 bases. The CDR3 runs to 11 residues. Germline values: CDR1 SQVTM, CDR2 ANQGSEA. Here the CDR3 reads CSVDGSYGYTF. The CDR3 DNA is TGCAGCGTTGATGGCAGCTATGGCTACACCTTC.

V usage is TRBV5-8 and J usage is TRBJ1-2, with D possibly being TRBD1 (5 bases). The germline CDR1 and CDR2 sequences are SGHTS and YDEGEE. The CDR3 totals 14 residues. Trimming took off 0 bases at V and 5 bases at J, with 11 bases between the two ends. This CDR3 reads CASSLGGQGYGYTF. In DNA form, the CDR3 reads TGTGCCAGCAGCTTGGGAGGGCAGGGTTATGGCTACACCTTC.